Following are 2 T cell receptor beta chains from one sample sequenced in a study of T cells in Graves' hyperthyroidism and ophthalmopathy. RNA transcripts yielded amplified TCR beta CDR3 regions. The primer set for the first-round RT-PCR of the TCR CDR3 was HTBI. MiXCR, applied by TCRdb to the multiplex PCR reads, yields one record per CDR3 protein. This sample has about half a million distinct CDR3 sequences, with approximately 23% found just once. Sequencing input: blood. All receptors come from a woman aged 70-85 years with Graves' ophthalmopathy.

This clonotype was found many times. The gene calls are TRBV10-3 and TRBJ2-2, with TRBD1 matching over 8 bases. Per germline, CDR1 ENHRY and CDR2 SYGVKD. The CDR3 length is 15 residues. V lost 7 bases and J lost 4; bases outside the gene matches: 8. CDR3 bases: TGTGCCATCACAGGCAGGGGGCTAAGCACCGGGGAGCTGTTTTTT. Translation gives CAITGRGLSTGELFF.

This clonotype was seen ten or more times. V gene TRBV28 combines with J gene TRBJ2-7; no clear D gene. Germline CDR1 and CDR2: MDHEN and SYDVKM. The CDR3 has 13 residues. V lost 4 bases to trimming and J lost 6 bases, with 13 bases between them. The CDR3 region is CASSSPVLGEQYF. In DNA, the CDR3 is TGTGCCAGCAGTTCCCCTGTCCTCGGCGAGCAGTACTTC.